This entry describes one TCR beta chain. Antigen unknown. This record belongs to a study of T cells in Graves' hyperthyroidism and ophthalmopathy. Study-wide results and caveats: Most thyroid clonotypes with frequency above 0.001 were detected in blood. Using 13 V-J features, a model discriminated ophthalmopathy from stable hyperthyroidism.

Amplified regions were TCR beta CDR3 sequences from RNA transcripts. When the TCR CDR3 underwent first-round RT-PCR, the HTBI primer set was used. MiXCR, applied by TCRdb to the multiplex PCR reads, yields one record per CDR3 protein. The sample includes a few hundred thousand distinct CDR3 sequences, under 60% seen only once; the top ten take more than 7.5%. Germline lookup yields CDR1 DFQATT and CDR2 SNEGSKA (reference sequence). With 3 bases removed from V and 4 bases from J, the gap between germline ends came to 7 bases. The CDR3 length is 13 residues. The TCR sequence derives from a woman younger than 30 with Graves' hyperthyroidism. V gene TRBV20-1 combines with J gene TRBJ2-6, with a weak D call TRBD2 (6 bases). Sequencing was carried out using peripheral blood or thyroid tissue (not recorded which). DNA for the CDR3: TGCAGTGCTAGCGCGGGAGGGGCCAACGTCCTGACTTTC. Translating it yields CSASAGGANVLTF.